This entry lists 23 T cell receptor beta chains sequenced from one sample in a study of post-analysis software for immune sequencing data. Built from TCR beta cDNA, the libraries had unique molecular identifiers in them. A single record per CDR3 protein comes from TCRdb applying MiXCR to the PCR reads. Of hundreds of thousands of distinct CDR3 sequences listed, 25% to 30% are singletons. For these TCRs, the target antigens are not known. Findings and limits, study-wide: About 5 TRBV segments were significantly more frequent in patients than in controls. TRBV5-6, TRBV5-1 and TRBV20-1 were among these segments.

Source material: blood. Every receptor here comes from a girl between 10 and 17 years old with multiple sclerosis.

This chain joins TRBV5-1 and TRBJ2-7; D unclear. Germline V CDR1 and CDR2: SGHRS, YFSETQ. V was cut by 4 bases and J by 6 bases, with 8 bases left in between. The CDR3 runs 11 residues. The CDR3 DNA follows: TGCGCCAGCAGCACCGGACCCGAGCAGTACTTC. It encodes CASSTGPEQYF.

This clonotype has a handful of counts. V usage is TRBV7-2 and J usage is TRBJ2-1, with 8 bases fitting TRBD2. Germline-derived CDR1 and CDR2 are SGHTA and FQGNSA. Trimming cost V 3 bases and J 0 bases; bases outside gene matches: 7. The CDR3 length is 17 residues. CDR3 DNA sequence: TGTGCCAGCAGCTTCTTCCTAGCGGGTAGCTCCTACAATGAGCAGTTCTTC. Protein: CASSFFLAGSSYNEQFF.

The rearrangement joins TRBV10-3 to TRBJ2-5; 9 nucleotides agree with TRBD2. The CDR3 length is 15 residues. V shed 2 bases and J 1 base; nucleotides not matched to a gene: 2. Germline V gene lookup returns CDR1 ENHRY and CDR2 SYGVKD. This CDR3 is CAISEAGGPQETQYF. In nucleotides, the CDR3 is TGTGCCATCAGTGAGGCGGGAGGGCCCCAAGAGACCCAGTACTTC.

The chain has TRBV20-1 and TRBJ1-5; TRBD1 matches at 7 bases. J gave up 3 bases and V 6 bases, and 11 bases lay outside the gene matches. Germline CDR1 reads DFQATT; CDR2 reads SNEGSKA (reference sequence). This CDR3 spans 15 amino acids. For the CDR3, the DNA is TGCAGTGCGAGCCCCGGGACAGTCGCCAATCAGCCCCAGCATTTT. It codes for CSASPGTVANQPQHF.

In DNA form, the CDR3 reads TGTGCCAGCAGCTTAGTGGGCCCTAGGACGGGACGGCATTCACCCCTCCACTTT. As protein: CASSLVGPRTGRHSPLHF. The chain is built from TRBV11-2 and TRBJ1-6; tentative D call: TRBD1 (5 bases). The CDR3 length is 18 residues. Germline assignment: CDR1 SGHAT and CDR2 FQNNGV. Trimming stripped 1 base from V and 8 bases from J, with 21 bases between.

V usage is TRBV6-1 and J usage is TRBJ2-1, with D hard to call. The V end lost 4 bases, the J end lost 5 bases, and 15 bases lay between the germline ends. Germline lookup yields CDR1 MNHNS and CDR2 SASEGT. The CDR3 runs to 15 residues. CDR3 in DNA: TGTGCCAGCAGTGGAGGTCCACAAGTAGACAATGAGCAGTTCTTC. Its protein product is CASSGGPQVDNEQFF.

The chain carries TRBV7-2 and TRBJ2-5, with 8 bases aligning to TRBD1. CDR1 and CDR2 from the germline V gene are SGHTA and FQGNSA. This CDR3 region has 16 residues. Trimming took 5 bases from V and 4 from J; bases not matched to a gene: 12. CDR3 amino acids: CASSRQNRGVRETQYF. The DNA of the CDR3 is TGTGCCAGCAGCCGCCAAAACAGGGGGGTTCGAGAGACCCAGTACTTC.

This clonotype was seen a handful of times. CDR3 sequence: CSVGGEETQYF. Here the CDR3 DNA reads TGCAGCGTGGGCGGGGAAGAGACCCAGTACTTC. The V gene is TRBV29-1, the J gene TRBJ2-7, with D perhaps TRBD2 (6 bases). The J call may not be correct, given that the DNA end is closer to TRBJ2-5. CDR1 SQVTM and CDR2 ANQGSEA come from the germline V gene. The CDR3 length is 11 residues.

The table lists this clonotype with a few counts. The CDR3 loop is CASSFRRQSEAFF. The CDR3 coding sequence is TGTGCCAGCAGTTTCCGAAGACAGAGTGAAGCTTTCTTT. V gene TRBV27 combines with J gene TRBJ1-1, with D maybe TRBD1 (5 bases). The germline CDR1 and CDR2 sequences are MNHEY and SMNVEV (reference sequence). V shed 3 bases and J shed 7 bases, with 12 bases lying between them. The CDR3 is 13 amino acids.

This sequence joins TRBV20-1 and TRBJ2-7; the D is unclear. Trimming pared 1 base from V and 2 bases from J, leaving 9 bases between. Germline lookup yields CDR1 DFQATT and CDR2 SNEGSKA (reference sequence). The CDR3 runs 13 residues. The CDR3 coding sequence is TGCAGTGCTAGAGGCCACCTACCCTACGAGCAGTACTTC. This encodes CSARGHLPYEQYF.

The rearrangement joins TRBV3-1 to TRBJ1-5; D is ambiguous. This CDR3 contains 16 residues. CDR1 and CDR2 from the germline V gene are LGHDT and YNNKEL (reference sequence). V was pared by 0 bases and J by 7 bases, with 16 bases between. The CDR3 protein is CASSQDWGGLGQPQHF. The CDR3 DNA reads TGTGCCAGCAGCCAAGATTGGGGAGGTTTAGGACAGCCCCAGCATTTT.

The J gene is TRBJ2-1, the V gene TRBV29-1, with 7 bases aligning to TRBD1. Germline V gene sequence: CDR1 SQVTM, CDR2 ANQGSEA. Unmatched junction bases numbered 8, after V lost 8 bases and J lost 7 bases. This CDR3 region has 12 residues. The CDR3 is CSPRDRRNEQFF. Written as DNA, the CDR3 is TGCAGCCCGAGGGACAGACGAAATGAGCAGTTCTTC.

This clonotype has just a few counts. V and J are TRBV5-4 and TRBJ2-7; D is unresolved. Trimming stripped 0 bases from V and 2 bases from J, with 6 bases between. Germline loops: CDR1 SGHNT, CDR2 YYREEE (reference sequence). The CDR3 totals 13 residues. CDR3 nucleotide sequence: TGTGCCAGCAGCTTGGAATTAGCCTACGAGCAGTACTTC. Its protein is CASSLELAYEQYF.

The chain has TRBV5-1 and TRBJ2-5; 16 bases agree with TRBD2. There are 18 residues in the CDR3. The germline V gene encodes CDR1 SGHRS and CDR2 YFSETQ. Unmatched junction bases numbered 16, after V lost 3 bases and J lost 11 bases. The CDR3 reads CASSSPGAGTSGRDEQYF. CDR3 nucleotide sequence: TGCGCCAGCAGCTCACCAGGGGCGGGGACTAGCGGGAGGGATGAGCAGTACTTC.

The count of this clonotype is one. The J gene is TRBJ1-2, the V gene TRBV5-1; 7 nucleotides match TRBD1. Trimming at V came to 0 bases and at J to 0 bases, leaving 2 bases not matched to a gene. The CDR3 has 15 amino acids. Germline V CDR1 and CDR2: SGHRS, YFSETQ. The chain's CDR3 is CASSLETGTNYGYTF. CDR3 DNA sequence: TGCGCCAGCAGCTTGGAGACAGGGACTAACTATGGCTACACCTTC.

The gene calls are TRBV7-9 and TRBJ2-1; D is ambiguous. Germline V gives CDR1 SEHNR, CDR2 FQNEAQ (reference sequence). CDR3 size: 12 residues. V lost 4 bases to trimming and J lost 5 bases, with 6 bases between them. Here the CDR3 reads CASSSAHNEQFF. CDR3 DNA sequence: TGTGCCAGCAGCTCAGCTCACAATGAGCAGTTCTTC.

V and J are TRBV13 and TRBJ2-5; the D call may be TRBD1 or TRBD2 (5 bases each). Deletions cut 5 bases from V and 5 bases from J, with 15 bases between. Germline-derived CDR1 and CDR2 are PRHDT and FYEKMQ (reference sequence). This CDR3 contains 14 residues. The CDR3 is CASSPRDRPETQYF. For the CDR3, the DNA is TGTGCCAGCAGCCCAAGGGACCGCCCGGAGACCCAGTACTTC.

This clonotype appeared a few times. The V gene is TRBV29-1, the J gene TRBJ2-1; TRBD1 agrees at 9 bases. Germline V gives CDR1 SQVTM, CDR2 ANQGSEA. The CDR3 loop spans 16 amino acids. Losses at the gene ends were 3 bases for V and 8 bases for J; bases not matched to a gene: 14. The CDR3 coding sequence is TGCAGCGTTGACGGGTTCTCCGGACAGGGGTACGATGAGCAGTTCTTC. Its protein product is CSVDGFSGQGYDEQFF.

This clonotype has ten or more counts. The chain employs TRBV11-2 and TRBJ2-1; 7 nucleotides line up with TRBD1. CDR1 is SGHAT, CDR2 FQNNGV, per germline. V trimming: 5 bases; J trimming: 5 bases; junction bases outside the gene matches: 6. This CDR3 contains 14 residues. The CDR3 DNA reads as TGTGCCAGCAGCCTAAACAGGGGCCACAATGAGCAGTTCTTC. This sequence encodes CASSLNRGHNEQFF.

The chain has TRBV7-2 and TRBJ1-6; a possible D gene is TRBD1 (5 bases). The CDR3 extends over 17 amino acids. Germline V gene lookup returns CDR1 SGHTA and CDR2 FQGNSA. The V gene lost 1 base and the J gene lost 4 bases, with 14 bases spanning the gap. The CDR3 spells CASSLGPPGRYNSPLHF. The CDR3 coding sequence is TGTGCCAGCAGCTTAGGCCCCCCGGGACGGTATAATTCACCCCTCCACTTT.

On this clonotype itself: The CDR3 ends on some other residue instead of the conserved phenylalanine or tryptophan, so this is likely a read error. Here the CDR3 reads CASSLAPGLAVYNEQFC. DNA of the CDR3: TGCGCCAGCAGCTTGGCCCCGGGACTAGCGGTTTACAATGAGCAGTTCTGC. This chain connects TRBV5-1 to TRBJ2-1; 11 bases are a match to TRBD2. The CDR3 loop spans 17 amino acids. From germline, CDR1 is SGHRS and CDR2 YFSETQ. Trimming cost V 0 bases and J 4 bases; bases outside gene matches: 6.

The rearrangement uses TRBV5-5 and TRBJ2-1; D call uncertain. The CDR3 length is 13 residues. Trimming cost V 7 bases and J 6 bases, with 14 bases left between them. Germline V lookup: CDR1 SGHKS, CDR2 YYEKEE (reference sequence). The chain's CDR3 is CASSRLVGNEQFF. CDR3 DNA sequence: TGTGCCAGCTCACGGCTCGTCGGCAATGAGCAGTTCTTC.

This clonotype was counted only a few times. The chain carries TRBV20-1 and TRBJ2-5; no clear D. V lost 6 bases, J lost 1 base, and 9 bases lay in between. Germline V lookup: CDR1 DFQATT, CDR2 SNEGSKA (reference sequence). The CDR3 totals 12 residues. In nucleotides, the CDR3 is TGCAGTGCCACGGCGGTCCAAGAGACCCAGTACTTC. Translation gives CSATAVQETQYF.